This T cell receptor (beta chain) derives from a study of blood T cell repertoires in COVID-19. The table came from immunoSEQ multiplex PCR; TCRdb's copy has only in-frame clones and leaves some out. The data contain 100,000 or so clones, approximately 80% of them singletons. V was cut by 7 bases and J by 1 base, with 10 bases left in between. Germline loops: CDR1 MDHEN, CDR2 SYDVKM. The CDR3 runs 13 residues. The chain links TRBV28 to TRBJ1-2; the D gene is possibly TRBD1 (6 bases). The sequenced sample consisted of peripheral blood. The sequence was obtained from a man aged 65 to 79 with active or convalescent COVID-19. CDR3 in amino acids: CASTTDSNYGYTF. In DNA, the CDR3 is TGTGCCAGCACGACGGACAGTAACTATGGCTACACCTTC.